This T cell receptor beta chain originates from a study of cytomegalovirus exposure and HLA in healthy donors. Overall study findings and caveats: An analysis done earlier found most TCR beta V segments productive about 87% or about 30% of the time. The authors later found most CMV-associated TCR beta chains appeared HLA-restricted.

Comment on this clone: Its antigen is undetermined.

Primers included in the PCR were 60 Vbeta and 13 Jbeta primers. The protocol was immunoSEQ multiplex PCR, while the TCRdb copy is restricted to in-frame clones and leaves out a portion. The sample carries 200,000 to 250,000 clones, around 80% recorded once. Germline CDR1 reads MDHEN; CDR2 reads SYDVKM. The V end was cut by 8 bases, the J end by 1 base, with 14 bases between. CDR3 length: 14 amino acids. Material for sequencing was PBMCs. This TCR was recovered from a man aged 45 to 65 in good health and CMV-seronegative. The J gene is TRBJ1-1, the V gene TRBV28; possible D gene TRBD1, 5 bases. The CDR3 nucleotides are TGTGCCAGCTGTACCTCAGGGCCGAACACTGAAGCTTTCTTT. Residues: CASCTSGPNTEAFF.